This T cell receptor beta chain comes out of a study of radiotherapy plus CTLA-4 blockade in lung cancer. Study-level findings and limits: The best prediction of response reportedly came from early blood T cell clone dynamics, with interferon-beta.

In the case of this clone: Its target is not known.

Trimming pared 5 bases from V and 0 bases from J, leaving 13 bases between. The length of the CDR3 is 16 residues. The V gene's germline CDR1 is SGHVS and CDR2 FNYEAQ. Sequencing used immunoSEQ multiplex PCR; TCRdb keeps in-frame clones, though not all of them. Of about 80,000 clones listed, 70% to 85% were seen once; the top ten hold 0.79%. This sequence originates from a human donor with non-small cell lung cancer who had stable disease on radiotherapy plus ipilimumab. The specimen was peripheral blood, collected from a patient treated with radiotherapy plus ipilimumab. The rearrangement uses TRBV7-6 and TRBJ1-4; D perhaps matches TRBD1 (5 bases). DNA for the CDR3: TGTGCCAGCAGCCCCGGAACAGGCACAACTAATGAAAAACTGTTTTTT. It yields the protein CASSPGTGTTNEKLFF.